This TCR beta chain was found in a study of T cell responses to AZD1222 COVID-19 vaccine. As for the study in general: Second doses at about 4 or about 12 weeks were pooled.

Measured with immunoSEQ multiplex PCR; TCRdb has only the in-frame clones, and not every one. The data show 100,000 to 150,000 clones, around nine tenths seen once. Study-wide findings and caveats: Most donors were white British and more were female, and clonal diversity was possibly underestimated. Once two AZD1222 doses were given, Spike-specific TCR breadth and depth went up. Vaccine-associated CD4 TCRs ranged over spike, dominating at 160-218 and 743-854.

Trimming cost V 5 bases and J 0 bases, with 9 bases left between them. From germline, CDR1 is SGHTA and CDR2 FQGTGA. The CDR3 length is 14 residues. About this clone itself: No antigen is known for it.

The sequenced sample was peripheral blood, obtained on day 0 of AZD1222 vaccination. The clonotype was recovered from an adult in good health. The chain recombines TRBV7-3 with TRBJ2-3; D call uncertain. The CDR3 is CASSALGSTDTQYF. Here the CDR3 DNA reads TGTGCCAGCAGCGCACTTGGGAGCACAGATACGCAGTATTTT.